This TCR beta chain was identified in a study of cytomegalovirus exposure and HLA in healthy donors. Regarding the study as a whole: Data from an earlier analysis indicated that most TCR beta V segments were productive either about 87% or about 30% of the time. Later work found that TCR association rates differed between HLA loci; DRB1 had the most and HLA-C the fewest.

Trimming removed 6 bases from V and 2 bases from J, with 28 bases in between. The germline V gene encodes CDR1 SGHDN and CDR2 FVKESK. The CDR3 runs to 19 residues. 13 Jbeta primers and 60 Vbeta primers were used for the PCR. The table came from immunoSEQ multiplex PCR; TCRdb's copy has only in-frame clones and leaves some out. This table has 55,000 or so clones, about 84% appearing once. Worth noting for this clone: Its antigen is undetermined.

The specimen sequenced was PBMCs. The receptor's source is a man in his thirties or forties in good health and CMV-seronegative. This chain connects TRBV14 to TRBJ1-2; D gene unclear. CDR3 coding DNA: TGTGCCAGCAGTTACGGAGTCCAGCGGCTTAATCGTCTCAACTATGGCTACACCTTC. Protein sequence: CASSYGVQRLNRLNYGYTF. Full variable domain (remainder filled in from reference TRBV14 and TRBJ1-2): EAGVTQFPSHSVIEKGQTVTLRCDPISGHDNLYWYRRVMGKEIKFLLHFVKESKQDESGMPNNRFLAERTGGTYSTLKVQPAELEDSGVYFCASSYGVQRLNRLNYGYTFGSGTRLTVV.